Here is one T cell receptor beta chain with its context. Its target is not known. These data originate in a study of neoadjuvant anti-PD-1 for oral cavity cancer. Time point specified: after neoadjuvant nivolumab, at surgical resection. These newly diagnosed stage II-IVA oral cavity squamous cell carcinoma patients had no prior systemic or radiation treatment. Blood libraries mostly used about 500 ng genomic DNA, six replicates each. TCRdb's copy holds only in-frame clones and misses some; the assay was immunoSEQ multiplex PCR. The sample lists approximately 42,000 clones; 65% to 80% were seen once. Study-wide points: Higher pretreatment Treg/Th17 ratios tracked higher pretreatment blood clonality. TCR analyses covered only three patients per response group.

The germline V gene encodes CDR1 SQVTM and CDR2 ANQGSEA. The CDR3 covers 13 residues. V gave up 3 bases and J gave up 3 bases, with 12 bases separating them. The material sequenced was PBMCs, taken after nivolumab (anti-PD-1) treatment. The sequence was obtained from a person between 40 and 85 years old with oral cavity squamous cell carcinoma. The chain couples TRBV29-1 to TRBJ2-7; D might be TRBD2 (6 bases). The CDR3 loop is CSVDNGSGYEQYF. The CDR3 DNA is TGCAGCGTTGATAACGGGAGTGGCTACGAGCAGTACTTC.